This T cell receptor beta chain was sequenced in a study of T cells in localized non-small cell lung cancer. General study points: Prolonged overall survival went with higher T cell density in the blood.

Details on this clone: The antigen is undetermined.

The CDR3 runs 17 residues. V shed 5 bases, J shed 1 base, and the junction held 14 bases outside the gene matches. Germline CDR1 MDHEN, CDR2 SYDVKM. Libraries were prepared by immunoSEQ multiplex PCR; TCRdb keeps only in-frame clonotypes and omits some of them. The sample carries roughly 50,000 clones, roughly 90% recorded once. The chain recombines TRBV28 with TRBJ2-7, with 7 bases aligning to TRBD1. The source of this sequence is a man aged 35 to 69 with stage I lung adenocarcinoma. This specimen consisted of peripheral blood, obtained before any cancer treatment. CDR3 sequence: CASSPARLRDSSYEQYF. CDR3 nucleotide sequence: TGTGCCAGCAGTCCCGCCCGTCTTCGGGACAGTTCCTACGAGCAGTACTTC.